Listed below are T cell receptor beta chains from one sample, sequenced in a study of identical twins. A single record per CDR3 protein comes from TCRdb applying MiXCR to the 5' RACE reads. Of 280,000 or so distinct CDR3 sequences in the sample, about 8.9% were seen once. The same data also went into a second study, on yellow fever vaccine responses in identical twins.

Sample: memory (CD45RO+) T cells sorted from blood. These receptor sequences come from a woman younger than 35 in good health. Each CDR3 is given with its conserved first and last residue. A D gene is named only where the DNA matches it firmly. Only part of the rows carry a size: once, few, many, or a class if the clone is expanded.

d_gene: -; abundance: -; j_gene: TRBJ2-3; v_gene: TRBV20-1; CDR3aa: CSATTPSGAITDTQYF; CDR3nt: TGCAGTGCTACGACCCCTTCCGGGGCCATCACAGATACGCAGTATTTT
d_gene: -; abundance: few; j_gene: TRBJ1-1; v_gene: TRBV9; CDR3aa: CASSVGGRSRNTEAFF; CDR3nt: TGTGCCAGCAGCGTAGGGGGTCGGTCGAGGAACACTGAAGCTTTCTTT
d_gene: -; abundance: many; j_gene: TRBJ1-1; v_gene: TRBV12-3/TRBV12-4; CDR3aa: CASSLSQNTEAFF; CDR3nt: TGTGCCAGCAGTTTATCCCAGAACACTGAAGCTTTCTTT
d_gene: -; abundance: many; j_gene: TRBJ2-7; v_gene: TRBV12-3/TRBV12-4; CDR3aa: CASSLGRGSKSYEQYF; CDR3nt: TGTGCCAGCAGTTTAGGAAGGGGTTCAAAATCCTACGAGCAGTACTTC
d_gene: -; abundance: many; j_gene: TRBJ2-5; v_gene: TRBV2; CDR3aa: CASTNRETQYF; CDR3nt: TGTGCCAGCACTAACCGGGAGACCCAGTACTTC
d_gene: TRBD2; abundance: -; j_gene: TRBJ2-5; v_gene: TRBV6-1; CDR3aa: CASKAGLAGGLVGETQYF; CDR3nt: TGTGCCAGCAAAGCAGGACTAGCGGGGGGGCTGGTGGGGGAGACCCAGTACTTC
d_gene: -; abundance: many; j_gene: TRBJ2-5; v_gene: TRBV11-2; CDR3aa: CASRPGQLQETQYF; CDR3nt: TGTGCCAGCAGACCGGGACAATTACAAGAGACCCAGTACTTC
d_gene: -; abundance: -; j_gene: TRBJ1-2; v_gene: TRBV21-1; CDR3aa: CASSKVNQDSFYGYTF; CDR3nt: TGTGCCAGCAGCAAAGTTAACCAAGACAGCTTCTATGGCTACACCTTC
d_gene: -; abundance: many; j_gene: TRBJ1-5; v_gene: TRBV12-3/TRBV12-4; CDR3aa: CASAGLYSNQPQHF; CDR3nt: TGTGCCAGCGCGGGACTTTATAGCAATCAGCCCCAGCATTTT
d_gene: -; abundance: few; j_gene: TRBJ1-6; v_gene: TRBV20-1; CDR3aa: CSAMTVNTPDSPLHF; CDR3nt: TGCAGTGCAATGACAGTAAATACCCCGGATTCACCCCTCCACTTT
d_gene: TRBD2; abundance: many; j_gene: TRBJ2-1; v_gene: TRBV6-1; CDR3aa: CASSPRGGGYNEQFF; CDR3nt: TGTGCCAGCAGTCCTCGCGGGGGTGGGTACAATGAGCAGTTCTTC
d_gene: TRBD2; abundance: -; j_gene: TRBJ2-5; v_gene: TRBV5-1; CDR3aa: CASSLSPGTSGETQYF; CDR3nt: TGCGCCAGCAGCTTGTCCCCCGGGACTAGCGGGGAGACCCAGTACTTC
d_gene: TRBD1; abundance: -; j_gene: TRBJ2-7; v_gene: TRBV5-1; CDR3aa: CASSSTGTGYEQYF; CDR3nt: TGCGCCAGCAGCTCAACCGGGACAGGGTACGAGCAGTACTTC
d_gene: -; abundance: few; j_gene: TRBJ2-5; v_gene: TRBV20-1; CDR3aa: CSAGRETQYF; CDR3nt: TGCAGTGCCGGCCGGGAGACCCAGTACTTC
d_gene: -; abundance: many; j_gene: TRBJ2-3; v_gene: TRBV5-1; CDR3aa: CASSLALGDTQYF; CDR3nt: TGCGCCAGCAGCTTGGCCTTAGGTGATACGCAGTATTTT
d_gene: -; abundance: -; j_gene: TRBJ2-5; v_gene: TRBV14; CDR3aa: CASSHHETQYF; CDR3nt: TGTGCCAGCAGCCACCATGAGACCCAGTACTTC
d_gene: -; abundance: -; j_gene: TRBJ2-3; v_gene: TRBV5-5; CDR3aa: CASSLGTRGRDTQYF; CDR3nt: TGTGCCAGCAGCTTGGGGACAAGGGGCCGAGATACGCAGTATTTT
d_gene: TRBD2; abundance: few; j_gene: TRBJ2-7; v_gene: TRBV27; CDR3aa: CASSRTGTSATYEQYF; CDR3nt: TGTGCCAGCAGTCGAACCGGGACTAGCGCGACCTACGAGCAGTACTTC
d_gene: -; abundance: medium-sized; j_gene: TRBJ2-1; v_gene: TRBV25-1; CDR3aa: CASSEVIETANTSSYNEQFF; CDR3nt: TGTGCCAGCAGTGAAGTTATTGAGACAGCCAATACAAGCTCCTACAATGAGCAGTTCTTC
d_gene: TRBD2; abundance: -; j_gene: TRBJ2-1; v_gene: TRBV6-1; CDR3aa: CASSGSGRAGAEQFF; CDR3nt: TGTGCCAGCAGTGGTAGCGGGAGGGCCGGTGCTGAGCAGTTCTTC
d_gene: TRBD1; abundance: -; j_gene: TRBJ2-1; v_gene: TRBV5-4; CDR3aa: CASRMLDRSQGNEQFF; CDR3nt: TGTGCCAGCAGAATGCTGGACAGGTCCCAGGGGAATGAGCAGTTCTTC
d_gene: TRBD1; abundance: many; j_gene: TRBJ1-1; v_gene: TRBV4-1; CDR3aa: CASSQGQGMRTEAFF; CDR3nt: TGCGCCAGCAGCCAAGGACAGGGGATGAGGACTGAAGCTTTCTTT
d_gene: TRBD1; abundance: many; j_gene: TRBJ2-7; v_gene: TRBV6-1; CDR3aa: CASSDFGQGAYEQYF; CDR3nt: TGTGCCAGCAGTGATTTTGGACAGGGGGCCTACGAGCAGTACTTC
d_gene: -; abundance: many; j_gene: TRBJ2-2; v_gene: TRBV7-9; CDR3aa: CASSFGGNTGELFF; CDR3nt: TGTGCCAGCAGCTTCGGGGGAAACACCGGGGAGCTGTTTTTT
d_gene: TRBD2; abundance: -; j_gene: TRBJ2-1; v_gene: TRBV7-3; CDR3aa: CASSLKGGRANEQFF; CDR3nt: TGTGCCAGCAGCTTAAAAGGTGGGAGGGCCAATGAGCAGTTCTTC
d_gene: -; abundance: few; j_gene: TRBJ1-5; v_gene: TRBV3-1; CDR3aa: CASSQDPRRGQPQHF; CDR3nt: TGTGCCAGCAGCCAAGATCCCAGGAGGGGCCAGCCCCAGCATTTT
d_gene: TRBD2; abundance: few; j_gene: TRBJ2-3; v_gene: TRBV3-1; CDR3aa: CASSQEGLAGRSSTDTQYF; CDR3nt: TGTGCCAGCAGCCAAGAAGGACTAGCGGGGAGATCTAGCACAGATACGCAGTATTTT
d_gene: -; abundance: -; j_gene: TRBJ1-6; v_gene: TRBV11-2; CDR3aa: CASSLDTGRRSPLHF; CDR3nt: TGTGCCAGCAGCTTAGACACGGGGCGAAGGTCACCCCTCCACTTT
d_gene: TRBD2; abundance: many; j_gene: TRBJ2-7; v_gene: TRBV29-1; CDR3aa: CSVATGTSHLSGYEQYF; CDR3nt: TGCAGCGTTGCAACCGGGACTAGTCACCTTTCGGGCTACGAGCAGTACTTC
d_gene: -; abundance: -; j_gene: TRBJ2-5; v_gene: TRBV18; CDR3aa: CASSRTPPGPQQETQYF; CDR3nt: TGTGCCAGCTCACGAACTCCCCCGGGACCGCAACAAGAGACCCAGTACTTC
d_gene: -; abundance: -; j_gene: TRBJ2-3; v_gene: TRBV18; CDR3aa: CASSPGVWDPLDTQYF; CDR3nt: TGTGCCAGCTCACCAGGCGTCTGGGACCCACTGGATACGCAGTATTTT
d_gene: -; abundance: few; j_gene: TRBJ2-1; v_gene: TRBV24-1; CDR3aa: CATRGGSYNEQFF; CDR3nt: TGTGCCACCAGGGGAGGCTCCTACAATGAGCAGTTCTTC
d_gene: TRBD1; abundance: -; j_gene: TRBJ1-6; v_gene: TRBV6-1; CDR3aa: CASSETGILLHF; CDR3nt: TGTGCCAGCAGTGAGACAGGGATTCTCCTCCACTTT
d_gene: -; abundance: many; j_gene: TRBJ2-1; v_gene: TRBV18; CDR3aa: CASSRLASLDEQFF; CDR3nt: TGTGCCAGCTCACGGCTAGCGAGCCTCGATGAGCAGTTCTTC
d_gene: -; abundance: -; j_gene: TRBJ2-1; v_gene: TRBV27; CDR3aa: CASRPGTPFGEQFF; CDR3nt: TGTGCCAGCAGGCCCGGGACTCCCTTTGGTGAGCAGTTCTTC
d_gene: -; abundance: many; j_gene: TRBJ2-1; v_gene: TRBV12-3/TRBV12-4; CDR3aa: CASRHSASSVIHEQFF; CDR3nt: TGTGCCAGCAGACATAGTGCTAGCTCTGTGATCCATGAGCAGTTCTTC
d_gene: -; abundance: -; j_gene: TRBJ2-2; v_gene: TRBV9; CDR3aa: CASSVLPLGAGELFF; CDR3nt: TGTGCCAGCAGCGTTCTACCACTAGGGGCCGGGGAGCTGTTTTTT
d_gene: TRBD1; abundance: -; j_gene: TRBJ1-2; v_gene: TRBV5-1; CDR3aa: CASSLDRRGYTF; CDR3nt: TGCGCCAGCAGCCTGGACAGGCGGGGCTACACCTTC
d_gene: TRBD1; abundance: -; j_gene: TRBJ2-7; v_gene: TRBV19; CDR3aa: CASSTTGVLYEQYF; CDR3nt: TGTGCCAGTAGTACTACAGGGGTCCTCTACGAGCAGTACTTC
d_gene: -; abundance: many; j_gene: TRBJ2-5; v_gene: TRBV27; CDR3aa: CAREENQETQYF; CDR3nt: TGTGCCAGGGAAGAAAACCAAGAGACCCAGTACTTC
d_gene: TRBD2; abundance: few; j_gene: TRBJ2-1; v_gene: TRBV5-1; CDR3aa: CASSLGSASGSYNEQFF; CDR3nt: TGCGCCAGCAGCTTGGGCAGCGCGAGCGGGAGTTACAATGAGCAGTTCTTC
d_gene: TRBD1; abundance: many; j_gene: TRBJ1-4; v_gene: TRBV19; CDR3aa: CASTAGTGGEKLFF; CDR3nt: TGTGCCAGTACCGCCGGGACAGGGGGTGAAAAACTGTTTTTT
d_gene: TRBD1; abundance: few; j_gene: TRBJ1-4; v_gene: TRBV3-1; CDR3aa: CASTPGGETNEKLFF; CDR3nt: TGTGCCAGCACCCCAGGGGGCGAGACTAATGAAAAACTGTTTTTT
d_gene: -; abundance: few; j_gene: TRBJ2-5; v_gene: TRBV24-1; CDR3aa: CATSRAGDVETQYF; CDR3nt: TGTGCCACCAGCAGGGCAGGGGATGTAGAGACCCAGTACTTC
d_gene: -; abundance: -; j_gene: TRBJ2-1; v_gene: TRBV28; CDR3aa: CASSLYADYNEQFF; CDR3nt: TGTGCCAGCAGTTTGTACGCGGACTACAATGAGCAGTTCTTC
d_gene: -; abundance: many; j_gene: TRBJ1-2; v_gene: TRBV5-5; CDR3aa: CASSPDPNYGYTF; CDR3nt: TGTGCCAGCAGCCCGGACCCAAACTATGGCTACACCTTC
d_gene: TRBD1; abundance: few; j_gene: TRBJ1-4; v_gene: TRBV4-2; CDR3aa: CASSQEGQGAAGGEKLFF; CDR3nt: TGTGCCAGCAGCCAAGAGGGACAGGGGGCCGCCGGGGGAGAAAAACTGTTTTTT
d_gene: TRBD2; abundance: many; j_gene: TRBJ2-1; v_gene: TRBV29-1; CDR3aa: CSVDRPAGGAFYNEQFF; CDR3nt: TGCAGCGTTGATCGCCCAGCGGGGGGGGCTTTTTACAATGAGCAGTTCTTC
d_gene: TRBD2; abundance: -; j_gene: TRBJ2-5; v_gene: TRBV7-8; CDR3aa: CASSSFRRLAGGPETQYF; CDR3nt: TGTGCCAGCAGCTCCTTCCGGCGACTAGCGGGGGGGCCCGAGACCCAGTACTTC
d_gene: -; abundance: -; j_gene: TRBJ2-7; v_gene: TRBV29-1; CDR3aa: CSVGGGYEQHF; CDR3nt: TGCAGCGTTGGGGGCGGCTACGAGCAGCACTTC
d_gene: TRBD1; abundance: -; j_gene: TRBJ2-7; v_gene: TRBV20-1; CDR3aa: CSARGTGSNPYEQYF; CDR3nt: TGCAGTGCTAGAGGGACAGGGAGTAATCCCTACGAGCAGTACTTC
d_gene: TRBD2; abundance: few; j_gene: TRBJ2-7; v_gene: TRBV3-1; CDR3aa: CASSHLAGYYEQYF; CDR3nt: TGTGCCAGCAGCCACTTAGCGGGGTACTACGAGCAGTACTTC
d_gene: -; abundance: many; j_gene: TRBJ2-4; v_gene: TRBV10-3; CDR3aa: CAISGGSGAKNIQYF; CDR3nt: TGTGCCATCAGTGGGGGGAGCGGGGCCAAAAACATTCAGTACTTC
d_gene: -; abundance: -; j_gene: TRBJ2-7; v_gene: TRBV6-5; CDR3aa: CASSYYSGSAYEQYF; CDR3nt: TGTGCCAGCAGTTACTACTCGGGGTCCGCCTACGAGCAGTACTTC
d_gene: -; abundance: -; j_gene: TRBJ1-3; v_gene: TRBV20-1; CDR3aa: CSARATGTGNTIYF; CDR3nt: TGCAGTGCTAGAGCCACAGGTACTGGAAACACCATATATTTT
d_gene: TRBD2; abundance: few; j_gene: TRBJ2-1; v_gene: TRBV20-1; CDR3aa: CSSPGLAGDFNEQFF; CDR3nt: TGCAGTTCCCCGGGACTAGCGGGAGATTTCAATGAGCAGTTCTTC
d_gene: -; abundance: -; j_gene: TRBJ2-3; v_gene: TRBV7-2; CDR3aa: CASSPQDLHTDTQYF; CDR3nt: TGTGCCAGCAGCCCACAGGACCTACACACAGATACGCAGTATTTT